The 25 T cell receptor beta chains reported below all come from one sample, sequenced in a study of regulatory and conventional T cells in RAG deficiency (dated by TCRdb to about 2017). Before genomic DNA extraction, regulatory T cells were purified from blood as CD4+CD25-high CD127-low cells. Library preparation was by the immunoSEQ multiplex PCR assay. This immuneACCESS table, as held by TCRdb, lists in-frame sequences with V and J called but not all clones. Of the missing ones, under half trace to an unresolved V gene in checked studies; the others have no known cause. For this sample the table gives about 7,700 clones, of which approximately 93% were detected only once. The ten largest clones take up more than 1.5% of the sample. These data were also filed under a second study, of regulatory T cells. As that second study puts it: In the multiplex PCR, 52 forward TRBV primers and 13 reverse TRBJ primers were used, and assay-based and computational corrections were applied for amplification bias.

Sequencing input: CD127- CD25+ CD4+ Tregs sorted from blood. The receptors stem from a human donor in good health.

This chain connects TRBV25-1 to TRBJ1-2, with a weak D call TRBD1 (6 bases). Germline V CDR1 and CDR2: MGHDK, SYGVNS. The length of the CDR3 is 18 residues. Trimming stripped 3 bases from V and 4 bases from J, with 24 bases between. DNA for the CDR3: TGTGCCAGCAGTGACTCTATCAGAGGGGGTAGGCCACCCTATGGCTACACCTTC. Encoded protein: CASSDSIRGGRPPYGYTF.

The chain's CDR3 is CASSSWARVVQETQYF. CDR3 coding DNA: TGTGCCAGCAGCTCCTGGGCCAGGGTGGTTCAAGAGACCCAGTACTTC. The J gene is TRBJ2-5, the V gene TRBV7-9; D is possibly TRBD1 (5 bases). Trimming shortened V by 4 bases and J by 2 bases, and 17 bases separated the two germline ends. The CDR3 has 16 residues. CDR1 SEHNR and CDR2 FQNEAQ come from the germline V gene (reference sequence).

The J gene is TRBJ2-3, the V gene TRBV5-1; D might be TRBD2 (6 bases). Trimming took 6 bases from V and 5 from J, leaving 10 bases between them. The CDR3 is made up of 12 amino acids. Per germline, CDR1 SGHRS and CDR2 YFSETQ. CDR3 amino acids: CASKTSLDTQYF. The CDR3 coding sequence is TGCGCCAGCAAGACTAGTTTAGATACGCAGTATTTT.

The CDR3 DNA reads TGTGCCAGCAGCCGATTGGACAGGGCCCAATCGAACTATGGCTACACCTTC. The encoded protein is CASSRLDRAQSNYGYTF. J is TRBJ1-2 and V is TRBV7-6, with 8 positions matching TRBD1. The J segment lost 2 bases and the V segment lost 5 bases, leaving 13 bases of the junction unmatched. The CDR3 covers 17 residues. Germline CDR1 SGHVS, CDR2 FNYEAQ.

CDR3 nucleotides: TGTGCCAGCAGTTTCACAACGGGGATTGATGGCTACACCTTC. It codes for CASSFTTGIDGYTF. The chain carries TRBV2 and TRBJ1-2; no definite D call. V was shortened by 5 bases and J by 6 bases, with 16 bases between the two germline ends. CDR3 size: 14 residues. Germline CDR1 SNHLY, CDR2 FYNNEI.

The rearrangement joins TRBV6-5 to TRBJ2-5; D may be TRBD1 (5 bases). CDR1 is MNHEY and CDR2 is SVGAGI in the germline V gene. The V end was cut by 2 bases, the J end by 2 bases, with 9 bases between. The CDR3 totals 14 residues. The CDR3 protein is CASSYRGLQETQYF. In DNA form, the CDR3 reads TGTGCCAGCAGTTACAGGGGTCTACAAGAGACCCAGTACTTC.

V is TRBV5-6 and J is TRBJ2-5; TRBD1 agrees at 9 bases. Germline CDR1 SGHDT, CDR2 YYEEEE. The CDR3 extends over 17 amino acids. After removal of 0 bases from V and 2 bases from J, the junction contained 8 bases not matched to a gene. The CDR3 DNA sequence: TGTGCCAGCAGCTTGGGGGACAGGGCCCGAAGGCAAGAGACCCAGTACTTC. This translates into CASSLGDRARRQETQYF.

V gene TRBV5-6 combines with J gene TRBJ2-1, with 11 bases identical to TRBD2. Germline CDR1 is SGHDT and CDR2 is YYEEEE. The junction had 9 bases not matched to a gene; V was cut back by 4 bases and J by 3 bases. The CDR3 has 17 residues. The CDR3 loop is CASSPFVAGGRYNEQFF. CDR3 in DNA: TGTGCCAGCAGCCCCTTCGTAGCGGGAGGGCGCTACAATGAGCAGTTCTTC.

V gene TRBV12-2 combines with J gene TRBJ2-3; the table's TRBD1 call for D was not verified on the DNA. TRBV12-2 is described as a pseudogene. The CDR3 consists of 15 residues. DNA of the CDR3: TGTGCAAGTCGCTTATTACAGGGGATCACAGATACGCAGTATTTT. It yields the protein CASRLLQGITDTQYF.

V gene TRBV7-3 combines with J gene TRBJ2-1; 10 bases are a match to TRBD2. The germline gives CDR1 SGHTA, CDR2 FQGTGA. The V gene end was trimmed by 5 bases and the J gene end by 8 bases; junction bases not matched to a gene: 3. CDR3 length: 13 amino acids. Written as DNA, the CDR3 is TGTGCCAGCAGCCCCGGGACTAGCGATGAGCAGTTCTTC. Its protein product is CASSPGTSDEQFF.

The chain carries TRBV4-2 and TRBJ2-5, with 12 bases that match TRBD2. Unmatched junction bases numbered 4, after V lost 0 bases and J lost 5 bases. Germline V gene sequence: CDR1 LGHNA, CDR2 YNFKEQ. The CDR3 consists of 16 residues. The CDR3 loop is CASSQELAGGGETQYF. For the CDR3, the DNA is TGTGCCAGCAGCCAAGAACTAGCGGGAGGAGGGGAGACCCAGTACTTC.

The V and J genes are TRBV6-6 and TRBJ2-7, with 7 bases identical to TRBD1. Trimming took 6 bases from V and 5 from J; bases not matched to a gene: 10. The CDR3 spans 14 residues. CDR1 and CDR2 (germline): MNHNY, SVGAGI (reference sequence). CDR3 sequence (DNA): TGTGCCAGCAGCAGGGGACAGTTTCAAAACGAGCAGTACTTC. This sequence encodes CASSRGQFQNEQYF.

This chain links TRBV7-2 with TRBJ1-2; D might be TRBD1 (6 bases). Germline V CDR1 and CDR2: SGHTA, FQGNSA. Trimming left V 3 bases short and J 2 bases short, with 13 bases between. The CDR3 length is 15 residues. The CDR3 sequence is CASSFISGVNYGYTF. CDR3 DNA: TGTGCCAGCAGCTTCATCTCAGGGGTAAACTATGGCTACACCTTC.

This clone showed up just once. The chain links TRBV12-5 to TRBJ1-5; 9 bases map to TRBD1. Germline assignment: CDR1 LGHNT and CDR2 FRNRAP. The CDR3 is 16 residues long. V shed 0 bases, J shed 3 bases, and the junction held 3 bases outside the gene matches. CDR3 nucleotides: TGTGCTAGTGGTTTGGTAGGACAGGGGCCCAATCAGCCCCAGCATTTT. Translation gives CASGLVGQGPNQPQHF.

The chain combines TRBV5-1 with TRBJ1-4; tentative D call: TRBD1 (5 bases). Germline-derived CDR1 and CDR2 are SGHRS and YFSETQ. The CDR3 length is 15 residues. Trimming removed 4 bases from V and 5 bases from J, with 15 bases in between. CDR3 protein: CASSVGGVPNEKLFF. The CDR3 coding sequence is TGCGCCAGCAGCGTGGGGGGAGTACCGAATGAAAAACTGTTTTTT.

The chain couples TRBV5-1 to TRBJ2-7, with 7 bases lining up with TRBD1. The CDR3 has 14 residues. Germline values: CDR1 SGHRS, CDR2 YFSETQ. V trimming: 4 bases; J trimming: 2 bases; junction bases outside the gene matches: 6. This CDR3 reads CASSIQGSTYEQYF. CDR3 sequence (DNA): TGCGCCAGCAGCATACAGGGGTCCACCTACGAGCAGTACTTC. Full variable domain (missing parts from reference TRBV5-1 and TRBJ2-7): KAGVTQTPRYLIKTRGQQVTLSCSPISGHRSVSWYQQTPGQGLQFLFEYFSETQRNKGNFPGRFSGRQFSNSRSEMNVSTLELGDSALYLCASSIQGSTYEQYFGPGTRLTVT.

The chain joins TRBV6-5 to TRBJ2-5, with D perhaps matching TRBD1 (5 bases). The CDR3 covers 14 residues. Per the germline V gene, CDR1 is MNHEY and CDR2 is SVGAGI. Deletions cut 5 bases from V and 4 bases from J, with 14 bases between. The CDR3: CASSRGITGETQYF. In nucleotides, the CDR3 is TGTGCCAGCAGTAGGGGAATAACGGGAGAGACCCAGTACTTC.

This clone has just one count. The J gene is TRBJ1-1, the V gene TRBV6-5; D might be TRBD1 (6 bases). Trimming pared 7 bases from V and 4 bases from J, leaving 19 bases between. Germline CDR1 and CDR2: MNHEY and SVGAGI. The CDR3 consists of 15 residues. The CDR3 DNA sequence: TGTGCCAGCAAACCGACAGGATCCATGGTCACTGAAGCTTTCTTT. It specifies CASKPTGSMVTEAFF.

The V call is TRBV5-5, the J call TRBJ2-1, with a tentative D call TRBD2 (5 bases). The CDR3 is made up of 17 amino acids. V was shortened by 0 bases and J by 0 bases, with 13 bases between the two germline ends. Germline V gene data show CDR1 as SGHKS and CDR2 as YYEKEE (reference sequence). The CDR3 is CASSLGGAFSSYNEQFF. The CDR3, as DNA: TGTGCCAGCAGCTTGGGGGGAGCGTTCAGCTCCTACAATGAGCAGTTCTTC. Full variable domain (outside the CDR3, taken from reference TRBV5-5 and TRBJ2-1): DAGVTQSPTHLIKTRGQQVTLRCSPISGHKSVSWYQQVLGQGPQFIFQYYEKEERGRGNFPDRFSARQFPNYSSELNVNALLLGDSALYLCASSLGGAFSSYNEQFFGPGTRLTVL.

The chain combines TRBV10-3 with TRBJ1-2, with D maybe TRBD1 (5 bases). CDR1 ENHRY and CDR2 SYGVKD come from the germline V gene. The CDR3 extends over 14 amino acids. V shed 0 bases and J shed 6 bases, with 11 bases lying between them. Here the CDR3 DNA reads TGTGCCATCAGTGAGTCGCCAGGGTTGGATGGCTACACCTTC. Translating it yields CAISESPGLDGYTF.

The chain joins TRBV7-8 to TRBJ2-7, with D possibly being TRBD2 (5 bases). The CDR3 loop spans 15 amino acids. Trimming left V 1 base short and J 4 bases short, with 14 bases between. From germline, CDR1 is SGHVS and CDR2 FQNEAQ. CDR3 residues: CASSLVVGVGYEQYF. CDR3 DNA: TGTGCCAGCAGCTTAGTTGTGGGAGTAGGTTACGAGCAGTACTTC.

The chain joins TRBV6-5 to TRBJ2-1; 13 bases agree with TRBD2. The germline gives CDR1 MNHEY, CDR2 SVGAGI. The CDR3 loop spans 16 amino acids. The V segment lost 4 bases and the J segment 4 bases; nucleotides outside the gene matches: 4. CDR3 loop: CASSWTSGSGYNEQFF. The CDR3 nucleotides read TGTGCCAGCAGTTGGACTAGCGGGAGTGGGTACAATGAGCAGTTCTTC.

The CDR3, as DNA: TGTGCCAGCAGCTTAACGGGACTCCACACAGATACGCAGTATTTT. Translating gives CASSLTGLHTDTQYF. The V and J genes are TRBV7-3 and TRBJ2-3; D perhaps matches TRBD2 (6 bases). Trimming removed 0 bases from V and 2 bases from J, with 9 bases in between. CDR1 is SGHTA, CDR2 FQGTGA, per germline. The CDR3 spans 15 residues.

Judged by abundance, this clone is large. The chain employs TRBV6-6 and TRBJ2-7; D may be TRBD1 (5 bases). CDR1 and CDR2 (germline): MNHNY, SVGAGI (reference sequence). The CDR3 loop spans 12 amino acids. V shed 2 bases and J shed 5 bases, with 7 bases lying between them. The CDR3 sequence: CASSYRGHEQYF. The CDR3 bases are TGTGCCAGCAGTTACAGGGGCCACGAGCAGTACTTC.

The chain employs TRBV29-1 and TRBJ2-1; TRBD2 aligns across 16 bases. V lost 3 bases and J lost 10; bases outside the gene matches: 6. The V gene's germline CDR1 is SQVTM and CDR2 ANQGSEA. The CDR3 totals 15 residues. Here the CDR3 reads CSVDPGLAGGWEQFF. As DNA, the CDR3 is TGCAGCGTTGACCCGGGACTAGCGGGGGGGTGGGAGCAGTTCTTC.